What follows is one T cell receptor beta chain and its context. Germline V gene sequence: CDR1 MNHNY, CDR2 SVGAGI (reference sequence). V was clipped by 4 bases and J by 0 bases; unmatched bases: 3. The CDR3 consists of 14 residues. This entry belongs to a study of blood T cell repertoires in COVID-19. Whole-study context: The United States, Italy and Spain supplied acute and convalescent COVID-19 samples.

Assay used: immunoSEQ multiplex PCR; TCRdb lists only in-frame clones, some missing. Among roughly 230,000 clones, around four fifths were seen once, and the ten largest hold roughly 8.6%. The genes are TRBV6-6 and TRBJ2-7, with 7 nucleotides matching TRBD1. This receptor was identified in a man between 40 and 49 years old with active or convalescent COVID-19. Sequenced: peripheral blood. The CDR3 DNA reads TGTGCCAGCAGTTTACAGGGGATCTCCTACGAGCAGTACTTC. It yields the protein CASSLQGISYEQYF.